This T cell receptor (beta chain) was recorded in a study of blood T cell repertoires in COVID-19. The assay was immunoSEQ multiplex PCR, and TCRdb's table has in-frame clones only and misses some. The table has 300,000 to 450,000 clones, about 88% seen once. In germline, CDR1 is SGHDT, CDR2 YYEEEE. The CDR3 contains 13 residues. Trimming left V 0 bases short and J 1 base short, with 4 bases between. This clone was seen a handful of times. Sequenced: PBMCs or T cells enriched from blood (not recorded which). This clonotype was sampled from a woman under 40 who had recovered from COVID-19. V is TRBV5-6 and J is TRBJ1-2; D remains unclear. The CDR3 nucleotides are TGTGCCAGCAGCTTGGACAGTAACTATGGCTACACCTTC. Translating it yields CASSLDSNYGYTF. Combining the CDR3 with reference TRBV5-6 and TRBJ1-2 gives the whole variable domain DAGVTQSPTHLIKTRGQQVTLRCSPKSGHDTVSWYQQALGQGPQFIFQYYEEEERQRGNFPDRFSGHQFPNYSSELNVNALLLGDSALYLCASSLDSNYGYTFGSGTRLTVV.